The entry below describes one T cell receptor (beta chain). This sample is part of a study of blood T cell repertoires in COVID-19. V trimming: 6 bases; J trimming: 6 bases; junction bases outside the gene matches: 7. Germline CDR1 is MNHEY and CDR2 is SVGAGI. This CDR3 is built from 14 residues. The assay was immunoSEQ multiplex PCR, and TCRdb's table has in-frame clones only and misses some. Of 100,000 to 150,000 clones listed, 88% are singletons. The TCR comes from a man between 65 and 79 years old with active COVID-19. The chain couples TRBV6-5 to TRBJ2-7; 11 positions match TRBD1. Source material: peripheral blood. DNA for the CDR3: TGTGCCAGCAGCCGAGGGACAGGGGGAGGCGAGCAGTACTTC. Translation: CASSRGTGGGEQYF.